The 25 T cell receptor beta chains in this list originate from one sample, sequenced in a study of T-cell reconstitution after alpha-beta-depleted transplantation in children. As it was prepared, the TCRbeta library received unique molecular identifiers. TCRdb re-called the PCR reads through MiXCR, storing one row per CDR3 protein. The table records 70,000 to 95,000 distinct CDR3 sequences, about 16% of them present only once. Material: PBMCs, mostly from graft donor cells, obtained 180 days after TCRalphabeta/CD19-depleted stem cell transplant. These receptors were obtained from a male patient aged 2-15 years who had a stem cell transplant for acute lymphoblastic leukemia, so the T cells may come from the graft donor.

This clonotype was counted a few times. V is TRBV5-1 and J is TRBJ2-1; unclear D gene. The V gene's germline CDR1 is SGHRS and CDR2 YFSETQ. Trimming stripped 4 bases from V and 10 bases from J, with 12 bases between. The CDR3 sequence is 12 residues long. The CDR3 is CASSPGGPEQFF. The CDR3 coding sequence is TGCGCCAGCAGCCCCGGTGGACCCGAGCAGTTCTTC.

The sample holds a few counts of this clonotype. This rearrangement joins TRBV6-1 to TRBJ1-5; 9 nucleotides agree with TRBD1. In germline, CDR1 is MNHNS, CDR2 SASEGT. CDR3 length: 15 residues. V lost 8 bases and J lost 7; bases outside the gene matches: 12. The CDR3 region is CASRDRDRDWQPQHF. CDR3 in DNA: TGTGCCAGCCGGGACCGGGACAGGGATTGGCAGCCCCAGCATTTT.

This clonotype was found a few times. CDR3 coding DNA: TGTGCCAGCAGCCTGGACAATCAGCCCCAGCATTTT. It translates to CASSLDNQPQHF. The gene calls are TRBV4-2 and TRBJ1-5; D is ambiguous. CDR3 length: 12 amino acids. The ends were cut back, 4 bases at V and 3 bases at J, with 4 bases in the middle. CDR1 and CDR2 from the germline V gene are LGHNA and YNFKEQ.

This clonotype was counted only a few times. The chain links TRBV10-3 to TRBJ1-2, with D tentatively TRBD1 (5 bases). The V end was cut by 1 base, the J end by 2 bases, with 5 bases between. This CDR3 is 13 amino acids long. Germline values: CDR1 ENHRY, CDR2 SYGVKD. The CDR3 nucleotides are TGTGCCATCAGTGAGTGGGACAACTATGGCTACACCTTC. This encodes CAISEWDNYGYTF.

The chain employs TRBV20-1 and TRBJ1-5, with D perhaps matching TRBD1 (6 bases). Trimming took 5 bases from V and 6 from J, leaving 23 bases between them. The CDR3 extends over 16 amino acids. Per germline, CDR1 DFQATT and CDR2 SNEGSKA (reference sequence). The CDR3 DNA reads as TGCAGTGCTGTTATGGGGGGGCAGGGGTTAAGTCAGCCCCAGCATTTT. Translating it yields CSAVMGGQGLSQPQHF.

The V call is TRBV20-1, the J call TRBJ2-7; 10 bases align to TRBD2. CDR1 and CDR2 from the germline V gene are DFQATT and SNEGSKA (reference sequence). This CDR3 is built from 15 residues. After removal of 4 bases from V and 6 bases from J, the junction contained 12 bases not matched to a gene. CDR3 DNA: TGCAGTGCTATCCCCGAGGGGAGCGGGGGGGCCGAGCAGTACTTC. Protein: CSAIPEGSGGAEQYF.

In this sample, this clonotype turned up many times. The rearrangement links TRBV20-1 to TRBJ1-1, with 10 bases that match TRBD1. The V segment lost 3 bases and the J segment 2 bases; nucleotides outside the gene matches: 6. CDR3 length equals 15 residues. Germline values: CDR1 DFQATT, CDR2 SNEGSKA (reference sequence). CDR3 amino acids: CSASPTTGGNTEAFF. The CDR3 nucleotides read TGCAGTGCTAGTCCCACGACAGGGGGCAACACTGAAGCTTTCTTT.

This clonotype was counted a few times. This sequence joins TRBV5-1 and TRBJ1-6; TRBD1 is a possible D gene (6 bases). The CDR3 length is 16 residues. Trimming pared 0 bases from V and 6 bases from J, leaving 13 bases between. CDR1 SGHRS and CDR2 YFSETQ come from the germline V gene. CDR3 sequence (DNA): TGCGCCAGCAGCTTGGCGAAACAGGGATTTAATTCACCCCTCCACTTT. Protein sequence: CASSLAKQGFNSPLHF.

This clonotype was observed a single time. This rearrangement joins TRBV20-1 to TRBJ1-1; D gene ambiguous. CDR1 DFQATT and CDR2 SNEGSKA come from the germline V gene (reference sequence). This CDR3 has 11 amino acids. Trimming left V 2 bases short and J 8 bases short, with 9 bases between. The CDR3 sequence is CSARTNLEAFF. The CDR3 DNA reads TGCAGTGCTAGAACGAACTTAGAAGCTTTCTTT.

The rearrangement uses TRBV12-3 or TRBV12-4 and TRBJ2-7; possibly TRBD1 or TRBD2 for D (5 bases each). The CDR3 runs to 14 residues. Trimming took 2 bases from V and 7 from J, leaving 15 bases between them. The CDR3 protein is CASSLQDIAGEQYF. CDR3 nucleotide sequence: TGTGCCAGCAGTTTACAGGACATTGCGGGTGAGCAGTACTTC.

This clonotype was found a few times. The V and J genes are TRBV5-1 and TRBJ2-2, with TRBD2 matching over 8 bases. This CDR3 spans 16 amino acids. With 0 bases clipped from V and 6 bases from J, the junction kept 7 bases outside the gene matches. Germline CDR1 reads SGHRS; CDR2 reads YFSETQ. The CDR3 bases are TGCGCCAGCAGCTTGGGATTAGCGGGACCCCCCGGGGAGCTGTTTTTT. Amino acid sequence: CASSLGLAGPPGELFF.

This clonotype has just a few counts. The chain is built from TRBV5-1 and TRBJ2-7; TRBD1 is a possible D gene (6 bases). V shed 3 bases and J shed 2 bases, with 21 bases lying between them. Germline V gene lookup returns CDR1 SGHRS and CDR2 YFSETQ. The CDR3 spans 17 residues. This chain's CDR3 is CASSYLPGQGPPYEQYF. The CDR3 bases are TGCGCCAGCAGCTACCTACCGGGACAAGGACCCCCCTACGAGCAGTACTTC.

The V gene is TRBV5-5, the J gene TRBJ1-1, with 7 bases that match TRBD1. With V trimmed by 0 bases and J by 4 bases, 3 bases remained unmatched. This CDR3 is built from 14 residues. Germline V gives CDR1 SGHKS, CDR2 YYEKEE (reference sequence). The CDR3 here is CASSLAAGGTEAFF. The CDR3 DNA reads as TGTGCCAGCAGCTTGGCAGCAGGGGGCACTGAAGCTTTCTTT.

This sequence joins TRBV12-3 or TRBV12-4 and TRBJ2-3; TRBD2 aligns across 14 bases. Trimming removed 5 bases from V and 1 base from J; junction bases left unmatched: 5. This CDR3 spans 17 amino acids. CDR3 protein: CASSLWGLAGGTDTQYF. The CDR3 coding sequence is TGTGCCAGCAGTCTATGGGGACTAGCGGGGGGCACAGATACGCAGTATTTT.

The CDR3 is CASSRRTGYGYTF. The CDR3 DNA sequence: TGTGCCAGCAGCCGAAGGACAGGCTATGGCTACACCTTC. This chain links TRBV3-1 with TRBJ1-2, with 7 bases matching TRBD1. The CDR3 is 13 amino acids. Germline CDR1 reads LGHDT; CDR2 reads YNNKEL (reference sequence). V was pared by 4 bases and J by 4 bases, with 3 bases of the junction left unmatched.

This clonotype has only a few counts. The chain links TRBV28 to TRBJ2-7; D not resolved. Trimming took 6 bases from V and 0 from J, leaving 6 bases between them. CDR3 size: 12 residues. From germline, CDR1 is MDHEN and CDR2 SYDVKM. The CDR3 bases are TGTGCCAGCAGAGCCCACTCCTACGAGCAGTACTTC. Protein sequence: CASRAHSYEQYF.

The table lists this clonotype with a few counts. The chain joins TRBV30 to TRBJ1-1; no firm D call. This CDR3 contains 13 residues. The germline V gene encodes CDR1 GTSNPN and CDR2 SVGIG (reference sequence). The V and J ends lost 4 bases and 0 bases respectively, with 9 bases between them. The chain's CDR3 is CAWNSGMNTEAFF. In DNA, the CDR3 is TGTGCCTGGAATTCGGGCATGAACACTGAAGCTTTCTTT.

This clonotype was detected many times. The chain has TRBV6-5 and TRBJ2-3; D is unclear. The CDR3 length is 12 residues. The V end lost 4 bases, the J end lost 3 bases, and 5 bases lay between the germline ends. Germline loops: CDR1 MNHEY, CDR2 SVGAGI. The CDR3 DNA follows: TGTGCCAGCAGTTCTGGTACAGATACGCAGTATTTT. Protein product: CASSSGTDTQYF.

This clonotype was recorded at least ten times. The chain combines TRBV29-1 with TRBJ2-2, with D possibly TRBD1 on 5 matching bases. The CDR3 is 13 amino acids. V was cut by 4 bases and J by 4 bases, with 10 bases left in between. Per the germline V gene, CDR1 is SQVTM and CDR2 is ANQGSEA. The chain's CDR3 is CSVGQGVTGELFF. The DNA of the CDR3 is TGCAGCGTTGGTCAGGGTGTCACCGGGGAGCTGTTTTTT.

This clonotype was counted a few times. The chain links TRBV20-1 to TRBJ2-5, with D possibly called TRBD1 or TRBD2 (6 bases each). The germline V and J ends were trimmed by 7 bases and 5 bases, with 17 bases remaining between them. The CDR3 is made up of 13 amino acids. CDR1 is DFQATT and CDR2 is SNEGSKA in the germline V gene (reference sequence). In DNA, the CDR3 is TGCAGTGGGGTCCGGGGGCAGGGGGAGACCCAGTACTTC. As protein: CSGVRGQGETQYF.

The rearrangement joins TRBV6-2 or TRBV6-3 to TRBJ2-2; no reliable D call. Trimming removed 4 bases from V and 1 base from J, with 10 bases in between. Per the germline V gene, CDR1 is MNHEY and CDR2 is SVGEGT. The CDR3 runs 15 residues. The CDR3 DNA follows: TGTGCCAGCAGTTGGCCCGCGGAGAACACCGGGGAGCTGTTTTTT. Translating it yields CASSWPAENTGELFF.

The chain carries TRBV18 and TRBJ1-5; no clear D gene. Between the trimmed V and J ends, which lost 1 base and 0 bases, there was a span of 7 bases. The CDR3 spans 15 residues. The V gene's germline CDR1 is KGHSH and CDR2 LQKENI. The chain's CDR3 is CASSPQGSSNQPQHF. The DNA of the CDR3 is TGTGCCAGCTCACCACAGGGATCTAGCAATCAGCCCCAGCATTTT.

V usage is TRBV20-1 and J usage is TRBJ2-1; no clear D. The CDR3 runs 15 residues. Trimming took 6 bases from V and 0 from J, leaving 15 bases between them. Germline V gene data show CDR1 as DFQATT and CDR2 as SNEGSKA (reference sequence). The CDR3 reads CSAPPHSSSYNEQFF. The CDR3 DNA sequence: TGCAGTGCCCCCCCCCACTCTAGCTCCTACAATGAGCAGTTCTTC.

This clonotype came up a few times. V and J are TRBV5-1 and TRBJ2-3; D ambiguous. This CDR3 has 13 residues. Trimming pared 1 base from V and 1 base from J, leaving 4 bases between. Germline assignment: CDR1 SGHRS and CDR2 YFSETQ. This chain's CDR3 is CASSLYGTDTQYF. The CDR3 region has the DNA TGCGCCAGCAGCTTGTACGGCACAGATACGCAGTATTTT.

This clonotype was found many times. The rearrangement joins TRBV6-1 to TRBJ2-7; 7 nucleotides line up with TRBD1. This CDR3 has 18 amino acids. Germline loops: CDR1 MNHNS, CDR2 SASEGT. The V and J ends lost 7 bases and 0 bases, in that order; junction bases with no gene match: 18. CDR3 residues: CASIRHFAGTAISYEQYF. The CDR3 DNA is TGTGCCAGCATCCGGCATTTCGCCGGGACAGCGATCTCCTACGAGCAGTACTTC.